This T cell receptor (beta chain) was profiled in a study of patients and donors after allogeneic stem cell transplantation (dated by TCRdb to 2018 to 2021). This clonotype was found many times. No cognate antigen has been identified for it. Base qualities are not recorded, but no much larger clone differs from it by a single base. Library construction relied on RT-PCR. Sequenced on a NextSeq 550. Using fastp at Q25 and MiXCR, TCRdb reprocessed the public reads and kept productive beta chains. Rows are combined by CDR3 protein, so each entry shows the most common genes and DNA. Within this sample are about 160,000 distinct CDR3 sequences, with approximately 22% of them counted one time only. 25% to 30% of the sample rests with the top ten. This clonotype originated in a human donor who was either an allogeneic HSCT recipient or a stem cell or donor lymphocyte infusion donor (not recorded which). It is not recorded whose cells these are; they may come from a transplant donor. Sequenced: blood, either unsorted or a sorted T cell fraction (not recorded which).

The nucleotides read TGCAGTGCTAGAGCGGCGGCAGGGCTCTATAATTCACCCCTCCACTTT. Its coded protein is CSARAAAGLYNSPLHF. Recombination linked TRBV20-1 to TRBJ1-6; the D gene is possibly TRBD1, with 5 bases matching. CDR1 DFQATT and CDR2 SNEGSKA were looked up in the germline V gene (reference sequence). CDR3 length: 16 amino acids, cysteine to phenylalanine. Solely the CDR3 DNA is kept, with 48 bases framed from the first base. V and J lose 1 base and 3 bases, and a span of 13 bases separates them.